This passage covers 24 T cell receptor beta chains from one sample sequenced in a study of T-cell reconstitution after alpha-beta-depleted transplantation in children. Unique molecular identifiers were incorporated during preparation of the TCRbeta library. Via MiXCR, TCRdb re-called the PCR reads, giving one row per CDR3 protein. The sample contains over 200,000 distinct CDR3 sequences, approximately 8.4% of which appear only once. The sample consisted of PBMCs, mostly from graft donor cells, taken 360 days after TCRalphabeta/CD19-depleted stem cell transplant. These TCRs come from a male patient aged 2-9 years who had a stem cell transplant for acute myeloid leukemia, so the T cells may come from the graft donor.

This clonotype has a count of ten or more. The chain has TRBV4-2 and TRBJ1-1; D is undetermined. This CDR3 comprises 13 residues. The V and J ends lost 3 bases and 8 bases respectively, with 13 bases between them. From germline, CDR1 is LGHNA and CDR2 YNFKEQ. CDR3 in DNA: TGTGCCAGCAGCCAGGGGATACCCGAGGAAGCTTTCTTT. Amino acids: CASSQGIPEEAFF.

A few counts support this clonotype. The chain recombines TRBV7-8 with TRBJ2-3; tentatively, D is TRBD2 (5 bases). Deletions cut 2 bases from V and 0 bases from J, with 12 bases between. Germline values: CDR1 SGHVS, CDR2 FQNEAQ. The CDR3 spans 16 residues. The CDR3 coding sequence is TGTGCCAGCAGCTTAACCCCACAGCGGAGCACAGATACGCAGTATTTT. Residues: CASSLTPQRSTDTQYF.

There are many counts of this clonotype. V is TRBV7-9 and J is TRBJ2-7; 8 bases map to TRBD2. CDR1 and CDR2 from the germline V gene are SEHNR and FQNEAQ (reference sequence). After removal of 5 bases from V and 3 bases from J, the junction contained 6 bases not matched to a gene. The CDR3 consists of 14 residues. The DNA of the CDR3 is TGTGCCAGCAGCCTGTCCGGGACTAGCTACGAGCAGTACTTC. Its translation: CASSLSGTSYEQYF.

The chain links TRBV6-5 to TRBJ1-1; D gene unclear. This CDR3 comprises 13 residues. V lost 2 bases, J lost 1 base, and 5 bases lay in between. Germline CDR1 reads MNHEY; CDR2 reads SVGAGI. In DNA, the CDR3 is TGTGCCAGCAGTTACGCGGGGAACACTGAAGCTTTCTTT. Translation: CASSYAGNTEAFF.

This clonotype was seen ten or more times. The V call is TRBV14, the J call TRBJ2-1; 9 bases are a match to TRBD2. Germline V lookup: CDR1 SGHDN, CDR2 FVKESK. This CDR3 comprises 16 residues. Trimming removed 1 base from V and 8 bases from J; junction bases left unmatched: 9. The CDR3 DNA follows: TGTGCCAGCAGCCAAGGTGCTGCGGGAGGGCCTTATGAGCAGTTCTTC. Encoded protein: CASSQGAAGGPYEQFF.

This clonotype was seen at least ten times. The J gene is TRBJ2-6, the V gene TRBV7-9, with D perhaps matching TRBD1 (6 bases). The CDR3 length is 17 residues. The ends were cut back, 4 bases at V and 0 bases at J, with 13 bases in the middle. Per the germline V gene, CDR1 is SEHNR and CDR2 is FQNEAQ (reference sequence). The chain's CDR3 is CASSSIPGHSGANVLTF. CDR3 coding DNA: TGTGCCAGCAGCTCGATCCCGGGACACTCTGGGGCCAACGTCCTGACTTTC.

There are a few counts of this clonotype. This chain uses TRBV12-3 or TRBV12-4 with TRBJ2-1, with D possibly TRBD1 on 6 matching bases. This CDR3 has 14 amino acids. Trimming cost V 7 bases and J 3 bases, with 13 bases left between them. The CDR3 sequence is CASTSGADYNEQFF. Written as DNA, the CDR3 is TGTGCCAGCACCTCAGGGGCAGACTACAATGAGCAGTTCTTC.

In regard to this clonotype: This sequence may be a read error, since a much larger clone differs from it by one base. The chain links TRBV20-1 to TRBJ1-5; 8 positions agree with TRBD1. The length of the CDR3 is 16 residues. Germline V CDR1 and CDR2: DFQATT, SNEGSKA (reference sequence). For the CDR3, the DNA is TGCTGTGCCATTGACAGGGGAGGATATAGCAATCAGCCCCAGCATTTT. This encodes CCAIDRGGYSNQPQHF.

This chain joins TRBV6-5 and TRBJ2-7; 7 nucleotides line up with TRBD1. The V and J ends lost 5 bases and 6 bases, in that order; junction bases with no gene match: 7. The CDR3 extends over 13 amino acids. The germline V gene has CDR1 MNHEY and CDR2 SVGAGI. CDR3: CASSPPTGAEQYV. The CDR3 DNA follows: TGTGCCAGCAGTCCACCCACAGGGGCCGAGCAGTACGTC.

The rearrangement uses TRBV12-3 or TRBV12-4 and TRBJ2-1, with 12 bases that match TRBD2. With 5 bases clipped from V and 6 bases from J, the junction kept 2 bases outside the gene matches. This CDR3 region has 14 residues. The CDR3 DNA sequence: TGTGCCAGCAGTCGGACTAGCGGGGCCAATGAGCAGTTCTTC. Translation: CASSRTSGANEQFF.

This clonotype was seen repeatedly, ten times or more. The V and J genes are TRBV5-1 and TRBJ2-2; 14 bases match TRBD2. CDR1 and CDR2 (germline): SGHRS, YFSETQ. The CDR3 is 18 residues long. Trimming took 4 bases from V and 3 from J; bases not matched to a gene: 8. CDR3 bases: TGCGCCAGCAGCCGGGGACTAGCGGGAGTTCCGTACACCGGGGAGCTGTTTTTT. The encoded protein is CASSRGLAGVPYTGELFF.

This clonotype was seen a few times. V is TRBV20-1 and J is TRBJ2-1; 8 bases fit TRBD2. J was trimmed by 1 base and V by 6 bases; bases with no gene match: 5. Germline V CDR1 and CDR2: DFQATT, SNEGSKA (reference sequence). The CDR3 sequence is 14 residues long. CDR3 DNA sequence: TGCAGTGCCCTGCTAGCGGGTTCCTACAATGAGCAGTTCTTC. Translation: CSALLAGSYNEQFF.

This clonotype was seen a few times. The rearrangement joins TRBV6-5 to TRBJ2-1; D may be TRBD2 (5 bases). V lost 5 bases, J lost 4 bases, and 18 bases lay in between. Germline V gives CDR1 MNHEY, CDR2 SVGAGI. This CDR3 is built from 16 residues. CDR3 nucleotide sequence: TGTGCCAGCAGTCCCCGCCGGGTCGGAGGATACAATGAGCAGTTCTTC. It encodes CASSPRRVGGYNEQFF.

This clonotype was found many times. V and J are TRBV7-9 and TRBJ2-3; D is perhaps TRBD1 (5 bases). Trimming took 0 bases from V and 2 from J, leaving 9 bases between them. CDR1 and CDR2 (germline): SEHNR, FQNEAQ (reference sequence). This CDR3 is built from 15 residues. The DNA of the CDR3 is TGTGCCAGCAGCTTAGCGGGGCGACTCACAGATACGCAGTATTTT. This translates into CASSLAGRLTDTQYF.

In this sample, this clonotype turned up a few times. The chain uses TRBV5-4 and TRBJ2-1; 12 bases align to TRBD2. Germline V gives CDR1 SGHNT, CDR2 YYREEE (reference sequence). V was pared by 2 bases and J by 1 base, with 13 bases of the junction left unmatched. CDR3 length: 20 amino acids. The CDR3 reads CASSFPARLAGVVSYNEQFF. The DNA for the CDR3 is TGTGCCAGCAGCTTTCCCGCACGACTAGCGGGAGTAGTATCCTACAATGAGCAGTTCTTC.

V usage is TRBV7-9 and J usage is TRBJ1-5; D might be TRBD1 (6 bases). The CDR3 has 14 amino acids. Germline assignment: CDR1 SEHNR and CDR2 FQNEAQ (reference sequence). V shed 6 bases and J shed 6 bases, with 15 bases lying between them. This CDR3 reads CASRKQGYGQPQHF. CDR3 DNA sequence: TGTGCCAGCAGAAAACAGGGTTACGGTCAGCCCCAGCATTTT.

This clonotype has more than one count but fewer than ten. The rearrangement links TRBV28 to TRBJ2-7; TRBD1 matches at 9 bases. The junction had 9 bases not matched to a gene; V was cut back by 5 bases and J by 4 bases. The CDR3 is made up of 15 amino acids. Germline-derived CDR1 and CDR2 are MDHEN and SYDVKM. The CDR3 is CASSPRQGGWYEQYF. The DNA of the CDR3 is TGTGCCAGCAGTCCGCGACAGGGGGGCTGGTACGAGCAGTACTTC.

The rearrangement links TRBV30 to TRBJ2-7; D is perhaps TRBD1 or TRBD2 (5 bases each). V gave up 0 bases and J gave up 2 bases, with 11 bases separating them. Germline-derived CDR1 and CDR2 are GTSNPN and SVGIG (reference sequence). The CDR3 runs 14 residues. CDR3 sequence (DNA): TGTGCCTGGAGTGTACGGGACCCGCCCTACGAGCAGTACTTC. As protein: CAWSVRDPPYEQYF.

This clonotype has a handful of counts. J is TRBJ2-1 and V is TRBV5-1, with 7 nucleotides matching TRBD1. There are 15 residues in the CDR3. Trimming at V came to 4 bases and at J to 5 bases, leaving 9 bases not matched to a gene. Germline lookup yields CDR1 SGHRS and CDR2 YFSETQ. The CDR3: CASSPSTGTHNEQFF. The CDR3, as DNA: TGCGCCAGCAGCCCCTCGACAGGGACCCACAATGAGCAGTTCTTC.

This chain uses TRBV5-6 with TRBJ2-1; 7 bases match TRBD2. V was clipped by 4 bases and J by 0 bases; unmatched bases: 7. This CDR3 is built from 16 residues. Germline loops: CDR1 SGHDT, CDR2 YYEEEE. CDR3 loop: CASSPWGGRSYNEQFF. CDR3 coding DNA: TGTGCCAGCAGCCCGTGGGGGGGTCGCTCCTACAATGAGCAGTTCTTC. The entire variable domain, with the rest obtained from reference TRBV5-6 and TRBJ2-1, is as follows: DAGVTQSPTHLIKTRGQQVTLRCSPKSGHDTVSWYQQALGQGPQFIFQYYEEEERQRGNFPDRFSGHQFPNYSSELNVNALLLGDSALYLCASSPWGGRSYNEQFFGPGTRLTVL.

This clonotype showed up just a few times. This rearrangement joins TRBV9 to TRBJ2-6; no clear D gene. V was cut by 0 bases and J by 4 bases, with 14 bases left in between. CDR1 and CDR2 (germline): SGDLS, YYNGEE. The CDR3 loop spans 17 amino acids. This chain's CDR3 is CASSVDPFRLGANVLTF. The CDR3 coding sequence is TGTGCCAGCAGCGTAGACCCCTTCAGACTGGGGGCCAACGTCCTGACTTTC.

This clonotype was counted a few times. This sequence joins TRBV20-1 and TRBJ1-5, with TRBD1 matching 9 bases. This CDR3 has 16 residues. Germline CDR1 is DFQATT and CDR2 is SNEGSKA (reference sequence). Trimming took 0 bases from V and 0 from J; bases not matched to a gene: 3. In DNA form, the CDR3 reads TGCAGTGCTAGAGATGGGACAGGGTATAGCAATCAGCCCCAGCATTTT. Translated: CSARDGTGYSNQPQHF.

The rearrangement uses TRBV4-1 and TRBJ2-7, with 8 nucleotides matching TRBD1. The CDR3 covers 16 residues. V dropped 4 bases and J dropped 3; count of bases not matched to a gene: 11. Germline-derived CDR1 and CDR2 are MGHRA and YSYEKL. The DNA for the CDR3 is TGCGCCAGCAGCCTAATCCCGGGACAGGTTTTCTACGAGCAGTACTTC. Translating it yields CASSLIPGQVFYEQYF.

The chain has TRBV12-3 or TRBV12-4 and TRBJ1-4; tentative D call: TRBD1 (5 bases). V lost 3 bases, J lost 6 bases, and 17 bases lay in between. The CDR3 runs 16 residues. The CDR3 region is CASSFAPGRDYEKLFF. The CDR3 nucleotides are TGTGCCAGCAGTTTTGCCCCGGGACGGGATTATGAAAAACTGTTTTTT.